The clone carrying this T cell receptor (beta chain) was observed a few times. This entry belongs to a study of blood T cell repertoires in COVID-19. This CDR3 region has 15 residues. The trim removed 0 bases at V and 6 bases at J, leaving 6 bases unmatched. The germline CDR1 and CDR2 sequences are SGHNT and YYREEE (reference sequence). Produced via immunoSEQ multiplex PCR; TCRdb's table is partial and in-frame only. The sample has under 300,000 clones, 65% to 85% seen once. The clonotype comes from a woman aged 35 to 49 with active or convalescent COVID-19. The specimen was peripheral blood. The chain joins TRBV5-4 to TRBJ2-1; TRBD1 aligns across 7 bases. The CDR3 sequence is CASSLATGKGNEQFF. The CDR3 DNA reads TGTGCCAGCAGCTTGGCGACAGGGAAAGGCAATGAGCAGTTCTTC.